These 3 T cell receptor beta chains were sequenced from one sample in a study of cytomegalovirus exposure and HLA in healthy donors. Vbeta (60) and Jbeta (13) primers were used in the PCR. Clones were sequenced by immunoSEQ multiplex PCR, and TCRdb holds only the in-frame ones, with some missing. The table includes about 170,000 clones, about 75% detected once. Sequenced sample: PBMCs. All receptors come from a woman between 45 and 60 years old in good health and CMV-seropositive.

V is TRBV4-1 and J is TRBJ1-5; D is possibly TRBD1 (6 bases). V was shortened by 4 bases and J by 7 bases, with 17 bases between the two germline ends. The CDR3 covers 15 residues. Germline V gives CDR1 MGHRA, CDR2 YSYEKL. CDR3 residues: CASSLGAGMLQPQHF. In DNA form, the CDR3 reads TGCGCCAGCAGCCTGGGGGCTGGAATGTTACAGCCCCAGCATTTT.

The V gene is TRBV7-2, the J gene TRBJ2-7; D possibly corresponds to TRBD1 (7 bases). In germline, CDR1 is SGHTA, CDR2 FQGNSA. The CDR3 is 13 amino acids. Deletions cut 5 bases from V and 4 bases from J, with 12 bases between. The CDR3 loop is CASSPQGRYEQYF. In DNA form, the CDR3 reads TGTGCCAGCAGCCCACAGGGGAGGTACGAGCAGTACTTC.

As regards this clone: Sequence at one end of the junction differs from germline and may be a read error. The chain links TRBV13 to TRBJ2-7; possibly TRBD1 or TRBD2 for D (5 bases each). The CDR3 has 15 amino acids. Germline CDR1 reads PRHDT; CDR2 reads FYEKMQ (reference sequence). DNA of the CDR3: TGTGCCAGCAGCCTAGGACACCGTGGGGAGTACGAGCAGTACTTC. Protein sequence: CASSLGHRGEYEQYF.